The rows below give T cell receptor beta chains drawn from one sample of a study of CD8 T cells in ankylosing spondylitis. TCRdb processed the 5' RACE reads anew with MiXCR; each CDR3 protein has one entry. Among around 540,000 distinct CDR3 sequences, roughly 12% were seen once, and the ten largest hold about 6.5%. The sample was blood, either unsorted or a sorted T cell fraction (not recorded which). The receptors were sampled from a male donor with ankylosing spondylitis. CDR3s include the opening cysteine and the closing phenylalanine or tryptophan. Each record gives: J gene, V gene, clone size, D gene, CDR3 DNA, CDR3 protein. A D gene is named only where the DNA matches it firmly. Clone size is not always given. Where it is, it says once, few, many or a class for expanded clones.

>TRBJ2-3|TRBV24-1|-|TRBD1
TGTGCCACCAGTGACCCTCTGGACAGGGGGCCAACAGATACGCAGTATTTT
CATSDPLDRGPTDTQYF
>TRBJ2-2|TRBV4-1|-|TRBD2
TGCGCCAGCAGTCCGACTAGCGGGAGGGCCCTGACCGGGGAGCTGTTTTTT
CASSPTSGRALTGELFF
>TRBJ2-3|TRBV10-1|few|-
TGCGCCAGCAGTGAGTCGAATACGCAGTATTTT
CASSESNTQYF
>TRBJ2-3|TRBV13|many|-
TGTGCCAGCAGCCGAGGGGGGTTGGGGCGTCAGGATACGCAGTATTTT
CASSRGGLGRQDTQYF
>TRBJ2-5|TRBV7-9|-|-
TGTGCCAGCAGCTTAAGGCCGTCAGGGCGGATGCAAGAGACCCAGTACTTC
CASSLRPSGRMQETQYF
>TRBJ2-1|TRBV6-7|few|TRBD2
TGTGCCAGCAGTTACCCCCCTCTAGCGGACTCCTACAATGAGCAGTTCTTC
CASSYPPLADSYNEQFF
>TRBJ2-5|TRBV5-1|few|TRBD1
TGCGCCAGCAGCAAGGGACAGGGAGGCGAGACCCAGTACTTC
CASSKGQGGETQYF
>TRBJ2-3|TRBV15|few|-
TGTGCCACCAGCAGAGATCGACAGCGCACAGATACGCAGTATTTT
CATSRDRQRTDTQYF
>TRBJ2-6|TRBV11-1|few|-
TGTGCCAGCAGCATCACCCCGCCGGTCTATTGGGCCGGGGCCAACGTCCTGACTTTC
CASSITPPVYWAGANVLTF
>TRBJ1-5|TRBV2|few|-
TGTGCCAGCAGTGAACTACAGGGTGGCAATCAGCCCCAGCATTTT
CASSELQGGNQPQHF
>TRBJ2-1|TRBV13|-|TRBD2
TGTGCCAGCCCTAGCGGGATCGGGGCAAAGAATGAGCAGTTCTTC
CASPSGIGAKNEQFF
>TRBJ2-2|TRBV7-9|-|-
TGTGCCAGCAGCTTTGGCACAGGCACCGGGGAGCTGTTTTTT
CASSFGTGTGELFF
>TRBJ1-2|TRBV12-3/TRBV12-4|many|TRBD1
TGTGCCAGCAGGGACAGGGGGTACGACTATGGCTACACCTTC
CASRDRGYDYGYTF
>TRBJ2-4|TRBV5-1|few|TRBD2
TGCGCCAGCAGCTTCGGTGGGACTAGCGGGAGGATCGTTCAGTACTTC
CASSFGGTSGRIVQYF
>TRBJ1-2|TRBV12-3/TRBV12-4|few|-
TGTGCCAGCAGTCGGGGGGCAAGGGGCTACACCTTC
CASSRGARGYTF
>TRBJ2-3|TRBV3-1|few|TRBD2
TGTGCCAGCAGCCCCGGGACTAGCGGGAGTTGGGCAGATACGCAGTATTTT
CASSPGTSGSWADTQYF
>TRBJ2-1|TRBV5-1|few|-
TGCGCCAGCAGCTTGGGAGGGTATGCCTACAATGAGCAGTTCTTC
CASSLGGYAYNEQFF
>TRBJ2-5|TRBV27|-|-
TGTGCCAGCAGTTTACTAGGCATGGGGGAGACCCAGTACTTC
CASSLLGMGETQYF
>TRBJ1-1|TRBV10-1|-|-
TGCGCCAGCAGTGAGGGCAGGGGATTGGAAACTGAAGCTTTCTTT
CASSEGRGLETEAFF
>TRBJ1-2|TRBV5-1|-|-
TGCGCCAGCAGCTTGGACGTCATTTCTAACTATGGCTACACCTTC
CASSLDVISNYGYTF
>TRBJ1-5|TRBV2|-|-
TGTGCCAGCAGTGATACGGGGGGATGGCAGCCCCAGCATTTT
CASSDTGGWQPQHF
>TRBJ2-1|TRBV20-1|few|-
TGCAGTGCTAGAGATCCCTCGCGGGGACACGATGAGCAGTTCTTC
CSARDPSRGHDEQFF
>TRBJ2-1|TRBV12-3/TRBV12-4|many|-
TGTGCCAGCAGTCCCACATCTGGGAGTGAGCAGTTCTTC
CASSPTSGSEQFF
>TRBJ2-5|TRBV7-8|-|TRBD2
TGTGCCAGCAGCTCGCCATCCCGGGGGGGACTAGCAGAGACCCAGTACTTC
CASSSPSRGGLAETQYF
>TRBJ2-2|TRBV14|-|TRBD1
TGTGCCAGCAGCCAAGGTTCCGGGACAGATAACACCGGGGAGCTGTTTTTT
CASSQGSGTDNTGELFF
>TRBJ2-1|TRBV4-1|many|TRBD2
TGCGCCAGCAGCCGGAGCGGGAGGGGTAGGAATGAGCAGTTCTTC
CASSRSGRGRNEQFF
>TRBJ1-1|TRBV10-3|-|-
TGTGCCATCAGTGAATCTACAATGAACACTGAAGCTTTCTTT
CAISESTMNTEAFF
>TRBJ2-7|TRBV11-2|-|TRBD2
TGTGCCAGCAGCTCCGGACTAGCGGGAGTAGGGGCCTCCTACGAGCAGTACTTC
CASSSGLAGVGASYEQYF
>TRBJ1-1|TRBV25-1|few|-
TGTGCCAGTACTCATGGGGTCGGGAACACTGAAGCTTTCTTT
CASTHGVGNTEAFF
>TRBJ2-1|TRBV12-3/TRBV12-4|many|TRBD1
TGTGCCAGCATCCGGGACAGGGGCGTCTACAATGAGCAGTTCTTC
CASIRDRGVYNEQFF
>TRBJ1-1|TRBV7-9|few|-
TGTGCCAGCCACGCGACCGCTGAAGCTTTCTTT
CASHATAEAFF
>TRBJ2-7|TRBV27|few|-
TGTGCCAGCAGCCCTGACAGGCGGAACGAGCAGTACTTC
CASSPDRRNEQYF
>TRBJ2-7|TRBV20-1|few|-
TGCAGTGCTAGTGAGGGACACTTCTACGAGCAGTACTTC
CSASEGHFYEQYF
>TRBJ2-1|TRBV7-2|-|TRBD2
TGTGCCAGCAGCCACCGCTTAGCGGGAGGGAGGAGCTCCTACAATGAGCAGTTCTTC
CASSHRLAGGRSSYNEQFF
>TRBJ2-5|TRBV5-1|many|TRBD1
TGCGCCAGCAGCTTGGGGGGACAGAACCAAGAGACCCAGTACTTC
CASSLGGQNQETQYF
>TRBJ2-2|TRBV12-3/TRBV12-4|few|-
TGTGCCAGCAGTTCCGGACCGACGAACACCGGGGAGCTGTTTTTT
CASSSGPTNTGELFF
>TRBJ2-4|TRBV20-1|-|TRBD2
TGCAGTGCCCTAGAGCGGGGTGGTAAAAACATTCAGTACTTC
CSALERGGKNIQYF
>TRBJ2-7|TRBV7-8|-|TRBD2
TGTGCCAGCAGCCTCCAAGCGGGAGGGGATTCCTACGAGCAGTACTTC
CASSLQAGGDSYEQYF
>TRBJ1-1|TRBV6-1|-|-
TGTGCCAGCACCCAATGGAGGGTTGGAGGCACTGAAGCTTTCTTT
CASTQWRVGGTEAFF
>TRBJ2-3|TRBV29-1|-|TRBD2
TGCAGCCCCTGGGGAGCGGGAGGGAGCACAGATACGCAGTATTTT
CSPWGAGGSTDTQYF
>TRBJ1-5|TRBV27|few|-
TGTGCCAGCAGTCCGAGGACCGGGCCCCAGCATTTT
CASSPRTGPQHF
>TRBJ1-3|TRBV20-1|-|-
TGCAGTGCTAGAGGACACATCTCTGGAAACACCATATATTTT
CSARGHISGNTIYF
>TRBJ1-5|TRBV2|-|-
TGTGCCAGCAGCCCAGGAAGTGACCCGCGGCCCCAGCATTTT
CASSPGSDPRPQHF
>TRBJ2-2|TRBV5-1|many|TRBD2
TGCGCCAGCAGCTTGGGGACTAGCGGGAGTCCCGGGGAGCTGTTTTTT
CASSLGTSGSPGELFF
>TRBJ1-5|TRBV2|few|-
TGTGCCAGCAGTGGGGACTCAGGGCCCCAGCATTTT
CASSGDSGPQHF
>TRBJ2-1|TRBV7-6|-|-
TGTGCCAGCAGCCCTCCCACCTACAATGAGCAGTTCTTC
CASSPPTYNEQFF
>TRBJ1-5|TRBV20-1|few|TRBD1
TGCAGTGCTTCCGGGACAGGGGGCTTCAATCAGCCCCAGCATTTT
CSASGTGGFNQPQHF
>TRBJ2-3|TRBV10-3|-|-
TGTGCCATCAGTGAGTCAGCAGATACGCAGTATTTT
CAISESADTQYF
>TRBJ1-4|TRBV7-8|-|-
TGTGCCAGCAGCACTCAGTTGGGGCCTAATGAAAAACTGTTTTTT
CASSTQLGPNEKLFF
>TRBJ1-2|TRBV29-1|few|-
TGCAGCGTTGAAGACCCCTTCTATGGCTACACCTTC
CSVEDPFYGYTF
>TRBJ2-3|TRBV10-3|-|-
TGTGCCATCAGTGAATCAGGGGCTACGCAGTATTTT
CAISESGATQYF
>TRBJ1-4|TRBV20-1|-|TRBD1
TGCAGTGCTAGAGTCGACAGGGTGACTAATGAAAAACTGTTTTTT
CSARVDRVTNEKLFF
>TRBJ2-3|TRBV12-3/TRBV12-4|many|-
TGTGCCAGCAGTCCCGGGGGCCGCACAGATACGCAGTATTTT
CASSPGGRTDTQYF
>TRBJ1-2|TRBV27|-|TRBD1
TGTGCCAGCAGTTTATCGGGAGGACAGGGGGAAGGTGGCTACACCTTC
CASSLSGGQGEGGYTF